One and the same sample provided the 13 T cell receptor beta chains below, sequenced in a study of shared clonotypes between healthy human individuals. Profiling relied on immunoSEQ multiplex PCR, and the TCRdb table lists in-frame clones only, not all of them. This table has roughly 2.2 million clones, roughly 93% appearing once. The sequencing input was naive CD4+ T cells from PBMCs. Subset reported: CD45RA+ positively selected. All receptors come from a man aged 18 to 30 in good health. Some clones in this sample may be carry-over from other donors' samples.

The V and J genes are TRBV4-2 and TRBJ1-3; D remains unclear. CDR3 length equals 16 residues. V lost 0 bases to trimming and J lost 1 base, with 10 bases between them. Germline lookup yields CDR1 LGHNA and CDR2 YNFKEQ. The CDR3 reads CASSQEIGSSGNTIYF. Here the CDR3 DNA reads TGTGCCAGCAGCCAAGAAATCGGGTCGTCTGGAAACACCATATATTTT.

The CDR3 nucleotides read TGTGCCAGCACCCGAGTTCGGGAAACAGCCAAAAACATTCAGTACTTC. It is translated as CASTRVRETAKNIQYF. This chain connects TRBV2 to TRBJ2-4; TRBD2 might be the D (5 bases). Germline CDR1 is SNHLY and CDR2 is FYNNEI. CDR3 length equals 16 residues. Trimming left V 7 bases short and J 0 bases short, with 16 bases between.

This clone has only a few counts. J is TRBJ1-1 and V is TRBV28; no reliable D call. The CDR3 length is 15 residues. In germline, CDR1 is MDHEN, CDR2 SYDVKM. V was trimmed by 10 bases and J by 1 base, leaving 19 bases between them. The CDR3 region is CATQYPWQTNTEAFF. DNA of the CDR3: TGTGCCACCCAATACCCCTGGCAGACGAACACTGAAGCTTTCTTT. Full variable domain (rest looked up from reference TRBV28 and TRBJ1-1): DVKVTQSSRYLVKRTGEKVFLECVQDMDHENMFWYRQDPGLGLRLIYFSYDVKMKEKGDIPEGYSVSREKKERFSLILESASTNQTSMYLCATQYPWQTNTEAFFGQGTRLTVV.

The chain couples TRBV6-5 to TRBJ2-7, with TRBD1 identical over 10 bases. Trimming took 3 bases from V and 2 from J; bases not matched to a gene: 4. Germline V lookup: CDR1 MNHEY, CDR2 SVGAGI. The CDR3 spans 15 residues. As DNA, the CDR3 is TGTGCCAGCAGTTATCTCGGGACAGGGGCCTACGAGCAGTACTTC. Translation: CASSYLGTGAYEQYF.

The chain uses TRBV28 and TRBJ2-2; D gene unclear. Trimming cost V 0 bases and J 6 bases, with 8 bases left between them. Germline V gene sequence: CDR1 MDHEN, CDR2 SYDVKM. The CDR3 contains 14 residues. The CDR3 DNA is TGTGCCAGCAGTTTATGGGTCCGGCCCGGGGAGCTGTTTTTT. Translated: CASSLWVRPGELFF.

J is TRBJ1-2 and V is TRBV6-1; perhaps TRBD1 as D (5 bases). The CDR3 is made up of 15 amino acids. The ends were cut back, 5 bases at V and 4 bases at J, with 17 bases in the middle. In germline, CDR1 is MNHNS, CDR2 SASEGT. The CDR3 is CASSSLDTSFYGYTF. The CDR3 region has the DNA TGTGCCAGCAGTTCCCTGGACACCTCCTTCTATGGCTACACCTTC.

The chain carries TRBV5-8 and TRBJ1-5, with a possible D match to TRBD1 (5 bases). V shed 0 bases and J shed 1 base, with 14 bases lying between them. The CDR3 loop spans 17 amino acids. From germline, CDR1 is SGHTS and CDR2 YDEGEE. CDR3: CASSLGIGALSNQPQHF. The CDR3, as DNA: TGTGCCAGCAGCTTGGGGATTGGGGCTTTAAGCAATCAGCCCCAGCATTTT. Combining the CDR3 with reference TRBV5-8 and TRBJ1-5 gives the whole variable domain EAGVTQSPTHLIKTRGQQATLRCSPISGHTSVYWYQQALGLGLQFLLWYDEGEERNRGNFPPRFSGRQFPNYSSELNVNALELEDSALYLCASSLGIGALSNQPQHFGDGTRLSIL.

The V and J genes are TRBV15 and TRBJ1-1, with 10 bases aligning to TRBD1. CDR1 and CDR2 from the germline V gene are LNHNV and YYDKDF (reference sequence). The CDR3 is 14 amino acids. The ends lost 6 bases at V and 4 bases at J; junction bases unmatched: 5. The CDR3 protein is CATRRTGGPTEAFF. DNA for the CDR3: TGTGCCACCAGAAGGACAGGGGGTCCCACTGAAGCTTTCTTT.

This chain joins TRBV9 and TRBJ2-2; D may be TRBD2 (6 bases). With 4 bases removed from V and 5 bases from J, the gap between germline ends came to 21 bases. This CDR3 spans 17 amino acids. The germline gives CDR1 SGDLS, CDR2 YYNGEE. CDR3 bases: TGTGCCAGCAGCAAACCCCGTCCGGGAGTTGGGACCGGGGAGCTGTTTTTT. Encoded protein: CASSKPRPGVGTGELFF.

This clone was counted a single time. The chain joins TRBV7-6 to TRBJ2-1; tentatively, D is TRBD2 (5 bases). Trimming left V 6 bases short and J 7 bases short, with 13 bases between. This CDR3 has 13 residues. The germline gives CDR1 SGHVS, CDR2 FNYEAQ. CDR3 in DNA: TGTGCCAGCAGGGGTAGTTCGGGGAATGAGCAGTTCTTC. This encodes CASRGSSGNEQFF.

The chain's CDR3 is CASSPYRDRGEKLFF. The CDR3, as DNA: TGTGCCAGCTCACCTTACCGGGACAGGGGTGAAAAACTGTTTTTT. The gene calls are TRBV18 and TRBJ1-4; TRBD1 matches 10 bases. CDR1 KGHSH and CDR2 LQKENI come from the germline V gene. The CDR3 totals 15 residues. The V segment lost 3 bases and the J segment 7 bases; nucleotides outside the gene matches: 5.

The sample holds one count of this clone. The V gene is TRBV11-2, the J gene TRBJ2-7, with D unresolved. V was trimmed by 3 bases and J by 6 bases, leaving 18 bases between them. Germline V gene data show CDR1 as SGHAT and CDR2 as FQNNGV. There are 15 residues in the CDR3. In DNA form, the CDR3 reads TGTGCCAGCAGCTTCGTGGCCGCCGCGCCCTTCGAGCAGTACTTC. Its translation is CASSFVAAAPFEQYF.

The CDR3 DNA is TGCGCCAGCAGCCACCCCGCGGGTAATTCCTACAATGAGCAGTTCTTC. It is translated as CASSHPAGNSYNEQFF. The chain employs TRBV4-3 and TRBJ2-1; TRBD2 might be the D (5 bases). The V end was cut by 3 bases, the J end by 1 base, with 13 bases between. The CDR3 is 16 residues long. Germline loops: CDR1 LGHNA, CDR2 YSLEER.